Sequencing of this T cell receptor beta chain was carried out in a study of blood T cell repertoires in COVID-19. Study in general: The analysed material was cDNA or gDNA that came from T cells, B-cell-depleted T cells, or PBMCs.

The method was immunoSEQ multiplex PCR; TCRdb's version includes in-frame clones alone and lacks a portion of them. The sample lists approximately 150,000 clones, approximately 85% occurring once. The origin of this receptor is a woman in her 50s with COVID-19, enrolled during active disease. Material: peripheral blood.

The CDR3 DNA reads as TGTGCCAGCAGTCTACAGGACAGGGATGGCTACACCTTC. Translated: CASSLQDRDGYTF. This rearrangement joins TRBV12-3 or TRBV12-4 to TRBJ1-2, with 8 positions matching TRBD1. V was pared by 5 bases and J by 6 bases, with 5 bases of the junction left unmatched. The CDR3 extends over 13 amino acids.